This T cell receptor (beta chain) was sequenced in a study of blood T cells in healthy people across ages. The people who gave samples were healthy Caucasians from Russia, aged about 6 to 100. The CDR3 length is 17 residues. The V end was cut by 2 bases, the J end by 1 base, with 18 bases between. Per germline, CDR1 SGHRS and CDR2 YFSETQ. With a J-beta primer mix and a sample-barcoded 5' primer, a second PCR ran roughly 6 to 11 cycles. TCRdb re-called the 5' RACE reads with MiXCR, one entry per CDR3 protein. In the table there are over 1,500,000 distinct CDR3 sequences, about two fifths of which are singletons.

The sequenced material came from blood. The TCR was taken from a human donor in good health. This chain connects TRBV5-1 to TRBJ2-5; D is possibly TRBD1 (7 bases). As DNA, the CDR3 is TGCGCCAGCAGCTTTTGGAGGGGGCTACTCCGCCAAGAGACCCAGTACTTC. It encodes CASSFWRGLLRQETQYF.